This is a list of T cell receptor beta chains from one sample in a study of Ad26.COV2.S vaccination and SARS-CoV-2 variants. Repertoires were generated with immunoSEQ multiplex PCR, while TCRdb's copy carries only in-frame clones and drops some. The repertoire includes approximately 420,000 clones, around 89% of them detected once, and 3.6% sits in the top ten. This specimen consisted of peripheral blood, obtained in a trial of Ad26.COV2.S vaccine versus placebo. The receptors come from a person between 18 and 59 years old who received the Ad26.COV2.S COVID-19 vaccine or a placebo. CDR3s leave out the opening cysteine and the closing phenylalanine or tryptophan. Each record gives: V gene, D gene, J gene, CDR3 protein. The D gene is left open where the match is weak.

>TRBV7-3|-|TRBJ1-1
ASSPIPHGNTEAF
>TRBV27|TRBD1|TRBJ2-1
ASSPLGQYNEQF
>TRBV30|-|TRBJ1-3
AWSRLTTGNTIY
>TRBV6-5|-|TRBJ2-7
ASSYSTGQTYEQY
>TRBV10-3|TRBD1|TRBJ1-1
AISGTGGTAEAF
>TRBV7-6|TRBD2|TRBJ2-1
ASSPGTSGGAGYNEQF
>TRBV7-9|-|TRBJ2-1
ASSLPRDTREQF
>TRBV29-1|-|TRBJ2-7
SGLASGSYEQY
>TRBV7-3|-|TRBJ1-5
ASSARPRHRHPLGQPQH
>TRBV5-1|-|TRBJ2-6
ASSWTATSSGANVLT
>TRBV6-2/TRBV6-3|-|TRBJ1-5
ASSPDRQPQH
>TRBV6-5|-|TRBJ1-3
ATPEEYSSGNTIY
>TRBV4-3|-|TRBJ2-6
ASSQGPRGFGAGANVLT
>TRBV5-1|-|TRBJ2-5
ASSLFFVAPGQETQY
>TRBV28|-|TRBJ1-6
ASSFPPGGSYNSPLH
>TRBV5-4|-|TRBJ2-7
ASSSKWRQGHEQY
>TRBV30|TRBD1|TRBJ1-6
AWSGITGAFGNSPLH
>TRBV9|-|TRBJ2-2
ASSVGFRGLTTGELF
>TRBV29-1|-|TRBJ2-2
SVVYTTNTGELF
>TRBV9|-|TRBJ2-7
ASSVDPGAGEQY
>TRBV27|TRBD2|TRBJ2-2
ASTGGRNTGELF
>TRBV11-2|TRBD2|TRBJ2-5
ASNIGGVGETQY
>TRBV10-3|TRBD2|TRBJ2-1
AISESQGAGAYNEQF
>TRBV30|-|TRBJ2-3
AWNWRGTDTQY
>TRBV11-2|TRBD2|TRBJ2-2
ASSQRLAGGSVELF
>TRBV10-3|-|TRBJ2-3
AISESESAVTDTQY
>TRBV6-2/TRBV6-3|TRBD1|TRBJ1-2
ASSSRDRDGYT
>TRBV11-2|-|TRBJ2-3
ASSLVLGAVDTQY
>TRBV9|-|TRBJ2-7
ASSVGDSPYEQY
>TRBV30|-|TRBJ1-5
ACKDSYSNQPQH
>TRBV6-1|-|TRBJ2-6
ASSDGTETRAGANVLT
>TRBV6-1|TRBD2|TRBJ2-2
ASSDVAGANTGELF
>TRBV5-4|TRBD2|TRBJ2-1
ASSPGGGSYNEQF
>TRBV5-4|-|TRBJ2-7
ASSLARDAGGDEQY
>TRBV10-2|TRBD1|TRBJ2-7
ASSEELGTGYYEQY
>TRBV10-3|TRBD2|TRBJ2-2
AITRTSGGSNTGELF
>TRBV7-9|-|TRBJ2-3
ASTPRGAGAGVGDTQY
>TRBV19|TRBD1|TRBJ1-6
ASNPTRPGQGYNSPLH
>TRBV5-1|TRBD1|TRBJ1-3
ASSASGGHTIY
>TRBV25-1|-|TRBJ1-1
ASSARQTEAF
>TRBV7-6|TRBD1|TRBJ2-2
ASSLVPTSRDRGVATGELF
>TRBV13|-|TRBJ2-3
ASSLSRVRTDTQY
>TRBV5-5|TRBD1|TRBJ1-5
ASSPRDRGPNQPQH
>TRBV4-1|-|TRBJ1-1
ASSPSLGQSPEAF
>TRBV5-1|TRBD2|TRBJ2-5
ASSLLLAGETQY